The 30 T cell receptor beta chains in this list originate from one sample, sequenced in a study of blood T cell repertoires in COVID-19. Clones were sequenced by immunoSEQ multiplex PCR, and TCRdb holds only the in-frame ones, with some missing. The repertoire holds 200,000 to 250,000 clones, with about 83% as singletons. The specimen was peripheral blood. The receptor set was obtained from a woman aged 45-59 years with active or convalescent COVID-19.

The chain couples TRBV28 to TRBJ1-5, with TRBD1 matching over 9 bases. The CDR3 has 15 amino acids. From germline, CDR1 is MDHEN and CDR2 SYDVKM. Trimming took 2 bases from V and 7 from J; bases not matched to a gene: 6. In DNA form, the CDR3 reads TGTGCCAGCAGTTTAGAGGACAGGGGATGGCAGCCCCAGCATTTT. It codes for CASSLEDRGWQPQHF.

The rearrangement links TRBV2 to TRBJ2-1; a possible D gene is TRBD2 (6 bases). CDR3 length equals 11 residues. Trimming left V 11 bases short and J 6 bases short, with 11 bases between. CDR1 SNHLY and CDR2 FYNNEI come from the germline V gene. This CDR3 is CAGRAGNEQFF. CDR3 nucleotide sequence: TGTGCCGGGAGAGCGGGCAATGAGCAGTTCTTC.

This sequence joins TRBV6-1 and TRBJ1-5; D remains ambiguous. V was shortened by 0 bases and J by 6 bases, with 12 bases between the two germline ends. The CDR3 is 15 amino acids. Germline values: CDR1 MNHNS, CDR2 SASEGT. DNA of the CDR3: TGTGCCAGCAGTGAAGCTTTGGAGGGTGGTCAGCCCCAGCATTTT. Residues: CASSEALEGGQPQHF.

V is TRBV5-1 and J is TRBJ2-2; D unresolved. Germline V CDR1 and CDR2: SGHRS, YFSETQ. V was shortened by 1 base and J by 4 bases, with 8 bases between the two germline ends. The CDR3 sequence is 14 residues long. CDR3 in DNA: TGCGCCAGCAGCTTGCTAGGAATCACCGGGGAGCTGTTTTTT. Translation gives CASSLLGITGELFF.

The chain carries TRBV10-1 and TRBJ1-1; D is undetermined. V was cut by 7 bases and J by 1 base, with 16 bases left in between. The CDR3 contains 15 residues. CDR1 and CDR2 from the germline V gene are WNHNN and SYGVQD (reference sequence). The DNA for the CDR3 is TGCGCCAGCACCCCGGGAGGGTGGGGGAACACTGAAGCTTTCTTT. Translating gives CASTPGGWGNTEAFF.

This clone was recorded a few times. The rearrangement uses TRBV7-9 and TRBJ2-7; TRBD1 matches at 8 bases. The CDR3 spans 14 residues. J was trimmed by 1 base and V by 3 bases; bases with no gene match: 2. Germline V gene sequence: CDR1 SEHNR, CDR2 FQNEAQ (reference sequence). The CDR3 sequence: CASSFGQGSYEQYF. The CDR3 DNA is TGTGCCAGCAGCTTCGGACAGGGATCCTACGAGCAGTACTTC.

As regards this clone: A junction boundary mismatches the germline segment, possibly from a read error. The rearrangement uses TRBV20-1 and TRBJ1-2; no clear D gene. Germline V gene lookup returns CDR1 DFQATT and CDR2 SNEGSKA (reference sequence). The CDR3 contains 10 residues. CDR3 DNA sequence: TGCAGTGCTATAGCTCCCGGGAGGCCCTTC. Encoded protein: CSAIAPGRPF.

The V call is TRBV18, the J call TRBJ2-2, with TRBD2 matching 7 bases. This CDR3 has 16 amino acids. The germline V gene encodes CDR1 KGHSH and CDR2 LQKENI. V lost 3 bases, J lost 3 bases, and 7 bases stayed unmatched. CDR3 protein: CASSPPMGRDTGELFF. The CDR3 DNA sequence: TGTGCCAGCTCACCTCCGATGGGGAGGGACACCGGGGAGCTGTTTTTT.

V usage is TRBV4-1 and J usage is TRBJ2-2; the match to TRBD2 covers 11 bases. The CDR3 loop spans 17 amino acids. V lost 2 bases, J lost 7 bases, and 9 bases stayed unmatched. The germline V gene encodes CDR1 MGHRA and CDR2 YSYEKL. CDR3 bases: TGCGCCAGCAGCCAACATAGCGGGGGGGCCGCGGTCGGGGAGCTGTTTTTT. Amino acid sequence: CASSQHSGGAAVGELFF.

This clone was observed a handful of times. This chain joins TRBV6-5 and TRBJ1-1; a possible D gene is TRBD1 (5 bases). This CDR3 is 15 amino acids long. CDR1 MNHEY and CDR2 SVGAGI come from the germline V gene. Trimming shortened V by 7 bases and J by 2 bases, and 17 bases separated the two germline ends. The CDR3 loop is CASTQRNTGNTEAFF. In nucleotides, the CDR3 is TGTGCCAGCACCCAACGAAATACAGGAAACACTGAAGCTTTCTTT.

The rearrangement joins TRBV9 to TRBJ2-1; the D gene is possibly TRBD1 (7 bases). The CDR3 contains 14 residues. The germline V and J ends were trimmed by 4 bases and 10 bases, with 18 bases remaining between them. Germline lookup yields CDR1 SGDLS and CDR2 YYNGEE. CDR3 sequence (DNA): TGTGCCAGCAGCAAACCCTACAGGGGAGGAGAGCAGTTCTTC. This encodes CASSKPYRGGEQFF.

The V and J genes are TRBV28 and TRBJ1-2, with TRBD1 identical over 7 bases. This CDR3 contains 15 residues. Germline-derived CDR1 and CDR2 are MDHEN and SYDVKM. V lost 10 bases, J lost 4 bases, and 15 bases stayed unmatched. The CDR3 here is CATLSRDRRGYGYTF. The CDR3 nucleotides read TGTGCCACCCTCTCCCGGGACAGACGGGGCTATGGCTACACCTTC.

The CDR3 region is CASSSPSGRSYNEQFF. CDR3 sequence (DNA): TGTGCCAGCAGCTCCCCCAGCGGGCGTTCCTACAATGAGCAGTTCTTC. The V and J genes are TRBV28 and TRBJ2-1, with D tentatively TRBD2 (6 bases). CDR1 and CDR2 (germline): MDHEN, SYDVKM. Trimming removed 6 bases at V and 1 base at J, with 16 bases between. The CDR3 loop spans 16 amino acids.

The genes are TRBV2 and TRBJ2-7, with TRBD1 matching 8 bases. There are 15 residues in the CDR3. Per germline, CDR1 SNHLY and CDR2 FYNNEI. V lost 5 bases, J lost 2 bases, and 8 bases stayed unmatched. The CDR3, as DNA: TGTGCCAGCAGTCCTGGACAGGGACAAACCTACGAGCAGTACGTC. This codes for CASSPGQGQTYEQYV.

The J gene is TRBJ2-1, the V gene TRBV28, with D maybe TRBD1 (5 bases). V dropped 6 bases and J dropped 1 base, with 10 bases sitting between them. Germline V gene lookup returns CDR1 MDHEN and CDR2 SYDVKM. The CDR3 is made up of 14 amino acids. The CDR3 DNA reads as TGTGCCAGCAGCCGAGACAGATCCTACAATGAGCAGTTCTTC. Its protein is CASSRDRSYNEQFF.

The chain has TRBV19 and TRBJ2-2; D possibly corresponds to TRBD2 (5 bases). The ends were cut back, 4 bases at V and 1 base at J, with 7 bases in the middle. The CDR3 is 14 amino acids. CDR1 LNHDA and CDR2 SQIVND come from the germline V gene (reference sequence). The CDR3 here is CASSSGWNTGELFF. The CDR3 nucleotides are TGTGCCAGTAGTAGCGGGTGGAACACCGGGGAGCTGTTTTTT.

CDR3 DNA sequence: TGTGCCAGCAGTCTAACTCGGAGTTACAATGAGCAGTTCTTC. This codes for CASSLTRSYNEQFF. The chain carries TRBV27 and TRBJ2-1; D is undetermined. V was shortened by 5 bases and J by 4 bases, with 12 bases between the two germline ends. In germline, CDR1 is MNHEY, CDR2 SMNVEV (reference sequence). CDR3 size: 14 residues.

V gene TRBV5-1 combines with J gene TRBJ1-2; tentatively, D is TRBD1 (6 bases). Germline V gives CDR1 SGHRS, CDR2 YFSETQ. CDR3 size: 13 residues. Trimming stripped 0 bases from V and 7 bases from J, with 10 bases between. The CDR3 DNA is TGCGCCAGCAGCTTGGGACAGGTCGGTGGCTACACCTTC. Amino acid sequence: CASSLGQVGGYTF.

V and J are TRBV21-1 and TRBJ1-6; the table gives TRBD1 as D, unverified against the DNA. TRBV21-1 is deemed a pseudogene. The CDR3 contains 17 residues. The CDR3 DNA sequence: TGTGCCAGCAGCAAAATGAGGCGGACAGGGATTAATTCACCCCTCCACTTT. Its translation is CASSKMRRTGINSPLHF.

This sequence joins TRBV3-1 (or the pseudogene TRBV3-2) and TRBJ1-4; D uncertain. The CDR3 runs to 16 residues. Per germline, CDR1 LGHDT and CDR2 YNNKEL (reference sequence). V dropped 0 bases and J dropped 4 bases, with 12 bases sitting between them. CDR3: CASSQDTSGINEKLFF. In DNA, the CDR3 is TGTGCCAGCAGCCAAGATACGTCAGGCATTAATGAAAAACTGTTTTTT.

This chain connects TRBV6-5 to TRBJ1-2; the match to TRBD1 covers 9 bases. Germline V lookup: CDR1 MNHEY, CDR2 SVGAGI. This CDR3 has 14 residues. After removal of 6 bases from V and 4 bases from J, the junction contained 6 bases not matched to a gene. The CDR3 reads CASSRQGGRYGYTF. The CDR3 DNA sequence: TGTGCCAGCAGCCGACAGGGGGGCCGCTATGGCTACACCTTC.

The V gene is TRBV24-1, the J gene TRBJ1-1, with unresolved D. Germline CDR1 and CDR2: KGHDR and SFDVKD. The V gene lost 12 bases and the J gene lost 3 bases, with 10 bases spanning the gap. The CDR3 covers 11 residues. The CDR3 is CAALVDTEAFF. The CDR3 DNA reads TGTGCCGCCCTAGTGGACACTGAAGCTTTCTTT.

This chain links TRBV6-6 with TRBJ2-7; tentatively, D is TRBD2 (6 bases). Germline V gives CDR1 MNHNY, CDR2 SVGAGI (reference sequence). Trimming took 8 bases from V and 1 from J, leaving 12 bases between them. This CDR3 comprises 13 residues. DNA of the CDR3: TGTGCCAGCGGAGGGGACTGGTCCTACGAGCAGTACTTC. It is translated as CASGGDWSYEQYF.

This chain connects TRBV6-5 to TRBJ2-1, with 10 nucleotides matching TRBD2. The trim removed 7 bases at V and 7 bases at J, leaving 10 bases unmatched. Germline V gene sequence: CDR1 MNHEY, CDR2 SVGAGI. The CDR3 loop spans 15 amino acids. This CDR3 is CASTLERGGSNEQFF. CDR3 DNA sequence: TGTGCCAGCACCCTCGAGCGGGGGGGATCAAATGAGCAGTTCTTC.

The sample holds a few counts of this clone. The CDR3 bases are TGCAGTGCATATAGGGGGGAGACCCAGTACTTC. Its protein product is CSAYRGETQYF. The chain couples TRBV20-1 to TRBJ2-5; the D gene is possibly TRBD1 (6 bases). The CDR3 contains 11 residues. V lost 6 bases to trimming and J lost 5 bases, with 10 bases between them. Germline V gene sequence: CDR1 DFQATT, CDR2 SNEGSKA (reference sequence).

The chain uses TRBV7-2 and TRBJ1-2, with D maybe TRBD1 (5 bases). Germline-derived CDR1 and CDR2 are SGHTA and FQGNSA. This CDR3 has 16 residues. The V gene lost 5 bases and the J gene lost 0 bases, with 16 bases spanning the gap. CDR3 protein: CASSPRTSVPNYGYTF. The CDR3 DNA follows: TGTGCCAGCAGCCCCCGGACATCCGTCCCTAACTATGGCTACACCTTC.

The rearrangement links TRBV29-1 to TRBJ2-2; tentative D call: TRBD1 (6 bases). There are 16 residues in the CDR3. The V end was cut by 1 base, the J end by 2 bases, with 14 bases between. The germline CDR1 and CDR2 sequences are SQVTM and ANQGSEA. CDR3 amino acids: CSVEGPGTRNTGELFF. CDR3 coding DNA: TGCAGCGTTGAAGGTCCAGGGACACGAAACACCGGGGAGCTGTTTTTT.

The chain recombines TRBV21-1 with TRBJ2-7; TRBD2, the D gene given by the table, was not confirmed from the DNA. TRBV21-1 is termed a pseudogene. The CDR3 length is 16 residues. CDR3: CASSKALWGGTYEQYF. In DNA, the CDR3 is TGTGCCAGCAGCAAAGCGCTCTGGGGAGGGACCTACGAGCAGTACTTC.

The chain joins TRBV2 to TRBJ2-7; D gene uncertain. This CDR3 has 14 residues. Per the germline V gene, CDR1 is SNHLY and CDR2 is FYNNEI. V dropped 4 bases and J dropped 5 bases, with 15 bases sitting between them. The CDR3 region is CASSVQGGVDEQYF. The CDR3 coding sequence is TGTGCCAGCAGTGTGCAAGGCGGTGTGGACGAGCAGTACTTC.

This rearrangement joins TRBV6-5 to TRBJ1-2; D not certain. Per the germline V gene, CDR1 is MNHEY and CDR2 is SVGAGI. This CDR3 is built from 12 residues. The V end lost 2 bases, the J end lost 8 bases, and 9 bases lay between the germline ends. CDR3 sequence reads: CASSYVEAGYTF. The CDR3 DNA reads as TGTGCCAGCAGTTACGTGGAGGCAGGCTACACCTTC.